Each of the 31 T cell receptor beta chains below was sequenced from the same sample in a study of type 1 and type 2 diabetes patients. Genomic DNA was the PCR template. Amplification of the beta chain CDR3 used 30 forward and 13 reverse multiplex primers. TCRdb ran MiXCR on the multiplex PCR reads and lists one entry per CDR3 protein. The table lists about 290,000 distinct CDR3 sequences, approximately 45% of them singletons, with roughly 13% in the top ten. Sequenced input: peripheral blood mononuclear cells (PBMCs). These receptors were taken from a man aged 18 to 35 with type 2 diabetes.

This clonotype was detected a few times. CDR3 protein: CAWSRGAGELFF. Written as DNA, the CDR3 is TGTGCCTGGAGTCGGGGGGCCGGGGAGCTGTTTTTT. The chain has TRBV30 and TRBJ2-2, with 7 bases aligning to TRBD2. Unmatched junction bases numbered 0, after V lost 2 bases and J lost 6 bases. Germline V lookup: CDR1 GTSNPN, CDR2 SVGIG (reference sequence). The CDR3 contains 12 residues.

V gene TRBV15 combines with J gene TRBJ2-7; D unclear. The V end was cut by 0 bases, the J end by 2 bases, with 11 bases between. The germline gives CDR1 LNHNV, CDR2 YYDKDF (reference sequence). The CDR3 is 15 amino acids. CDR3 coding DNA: TGTGCCACCAGCAGAGATTCAGTAAACGCCTACGAGCAGTACTTC. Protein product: CATSRDSVNAYEQYF.

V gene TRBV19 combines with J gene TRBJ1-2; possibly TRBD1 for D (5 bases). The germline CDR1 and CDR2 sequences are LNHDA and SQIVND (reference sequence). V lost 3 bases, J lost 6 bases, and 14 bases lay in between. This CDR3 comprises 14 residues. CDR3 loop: CASSMVSGNDGYTF. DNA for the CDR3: TGTGCCAGTAGTATGGTGTCAGGGAACGATGGCTACACCTTC.

For the CDR3, the DNA is TGTGCCATCAGAGGGGTGGGACCAACGGGAGTAGAGACCCAGTACTTC. Translated, it gives CAIRGVGPTGVETQYF. This chain connects TRBV10-3 to TRBJ2-5, with D maybe TRBD2 (6 bases). This CDR3 spans 16 amino acids. The germline V gene has CDR1 ENHRY and CDR2 SYGVKD. V lost 6 bases, J lost 4 bases, and 21 bases lay in between.

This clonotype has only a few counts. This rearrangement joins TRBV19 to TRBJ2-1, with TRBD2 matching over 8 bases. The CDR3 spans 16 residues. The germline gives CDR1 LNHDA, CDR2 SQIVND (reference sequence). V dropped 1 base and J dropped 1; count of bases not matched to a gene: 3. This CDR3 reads CASSIGTSLSYNEQFF. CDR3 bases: TGTGCCAGTAGTATAGGGACTAGCCTATCCTACAATGAGCAGTTCTTC.

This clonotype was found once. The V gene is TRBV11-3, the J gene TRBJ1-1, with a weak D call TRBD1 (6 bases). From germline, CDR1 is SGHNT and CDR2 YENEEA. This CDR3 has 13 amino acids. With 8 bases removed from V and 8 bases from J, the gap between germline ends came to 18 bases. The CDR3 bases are TGTGCCAGCTCCAAGGGGACACAAGAGGAAGCTTTCTTT. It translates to CASSKGTQEEAFF. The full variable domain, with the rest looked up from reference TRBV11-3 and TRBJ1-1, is EAGVVQSPRYKIIEKKQPVAFWCNPISGHNTLYWYLQNLGQGPELLIRYENEEAVDDSQLPKDRFSAERLKGVDSTLKIQPAELGDSAVYLCASSKGTQEEAFFGQGTRLTVV.

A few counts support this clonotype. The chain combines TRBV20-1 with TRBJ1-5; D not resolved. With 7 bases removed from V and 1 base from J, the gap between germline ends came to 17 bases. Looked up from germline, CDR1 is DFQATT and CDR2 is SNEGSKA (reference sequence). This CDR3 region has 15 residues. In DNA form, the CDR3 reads TGCAGTGTACGGCGGGAACGGATGAGCAATCAGCCCCAGCATTTT. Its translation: CSVRRERMSNQPQHF.

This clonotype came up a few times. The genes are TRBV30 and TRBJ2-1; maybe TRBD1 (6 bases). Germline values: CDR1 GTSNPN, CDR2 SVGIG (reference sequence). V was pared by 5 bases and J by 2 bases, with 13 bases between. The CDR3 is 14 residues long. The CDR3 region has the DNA TGTGCCTGGGGTTCCCAGGGGCCCTACAATGAGCAGTTCTTC. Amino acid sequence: CAWGSQGPYNEQFF.

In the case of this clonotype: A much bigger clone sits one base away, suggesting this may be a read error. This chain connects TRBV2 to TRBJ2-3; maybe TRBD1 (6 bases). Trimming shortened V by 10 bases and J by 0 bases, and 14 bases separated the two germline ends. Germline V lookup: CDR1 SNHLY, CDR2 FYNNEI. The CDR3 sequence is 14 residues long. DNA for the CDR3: TGTGCCAACAGGGACATTACGAGCACAGATACGCAGTATTTT. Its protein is CANRDITSTDTQYF.

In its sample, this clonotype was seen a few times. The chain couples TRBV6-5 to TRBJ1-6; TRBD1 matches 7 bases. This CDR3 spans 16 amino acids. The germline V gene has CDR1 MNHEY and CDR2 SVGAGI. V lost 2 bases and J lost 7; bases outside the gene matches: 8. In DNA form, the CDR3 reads TGTGCCAGCAGTTACGCACAGGGACAGAGGAATTCACCCCTCCACTTT. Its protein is CASSYAQGQRNSPLHF.

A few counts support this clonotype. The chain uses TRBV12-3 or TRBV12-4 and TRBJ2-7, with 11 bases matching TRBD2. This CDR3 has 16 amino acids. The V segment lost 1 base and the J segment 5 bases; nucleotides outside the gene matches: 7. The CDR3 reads CASSLELAGGVNEQYF. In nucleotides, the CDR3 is TGTGCCAGCAGTTTAGAGCTAGCGGGAGGAGTAAACGAGCAGTACTTC.

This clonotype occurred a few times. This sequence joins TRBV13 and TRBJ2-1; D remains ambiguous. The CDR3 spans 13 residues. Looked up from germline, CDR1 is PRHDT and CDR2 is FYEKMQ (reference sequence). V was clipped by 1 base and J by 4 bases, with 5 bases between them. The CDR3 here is CASSLALYNEQFF. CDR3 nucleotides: TGTGCCAGCAGCTTAGCCCTTTACAATGAGCAGTTCTTC. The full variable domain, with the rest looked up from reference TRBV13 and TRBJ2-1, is AAGVIQSPRHLIKEKRETATLKCYPIPRHDTVYWYQQGPGQDPQFLISFYEKMQSDKGSIPDRFSAQQFSDYHSELNMSSLELGDSALYFCASSLALYNEQFFGPGTRLTVL.

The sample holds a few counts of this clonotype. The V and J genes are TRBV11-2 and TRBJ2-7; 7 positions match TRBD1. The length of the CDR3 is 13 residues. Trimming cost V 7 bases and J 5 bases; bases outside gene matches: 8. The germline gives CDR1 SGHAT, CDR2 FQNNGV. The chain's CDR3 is CASKQGTLHEQYF. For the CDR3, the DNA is TGTGCCAGCAAACAGGGGACCCTCCACGAGCAGTACTTC. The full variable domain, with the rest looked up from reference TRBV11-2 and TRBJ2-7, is EAGVAQSPRYKIIEKRQSVAFWCNPISGHATLYWYQQILGQGPKLLIQFQNNGVVDDSQLPKDRFSAERLKGVDSTLKIQPAKLEDSAVYLCASKQGTLHEQYFGPGTRLTVT.

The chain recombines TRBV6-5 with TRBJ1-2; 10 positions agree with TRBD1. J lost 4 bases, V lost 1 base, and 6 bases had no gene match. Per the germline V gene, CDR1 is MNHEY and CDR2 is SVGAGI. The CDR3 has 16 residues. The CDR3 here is CASSYWTGGDAYGYTF. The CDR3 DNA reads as TGTGCCAGCAGTTACTGGACAGGGGGGGATGCCTATGGCTACACCTTC.

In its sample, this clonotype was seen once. CDR3 DNA sequence: TGTGCCACCAGCAGAGGAAGATGGACTGAAGCTTTCTTT. Protein: CATSRGRWTEAFF. The V call is TRBV15, the J call TRBJ1-1, with D unclear. The V end lost 1 base, the J end lost 5 bases, and 8 bases lay between the germline ends. The CDR3 covers 13 residues. Germline loops: CDR1 LNHNV, CDR2 YYDKDF (reference sequence).

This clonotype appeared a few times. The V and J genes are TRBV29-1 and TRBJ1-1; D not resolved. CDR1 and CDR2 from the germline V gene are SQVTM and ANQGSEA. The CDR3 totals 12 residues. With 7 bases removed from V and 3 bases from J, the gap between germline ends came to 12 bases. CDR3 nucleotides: TGCAGCGCCTGCGGGGTGGACACTGAAGCTTTCTTT. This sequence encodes CSACGVDTEAFF. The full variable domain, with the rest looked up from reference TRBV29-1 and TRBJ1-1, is SAVISQKPSRDICQRGTSLTIQCQVDSQVTMMFWYRQQPGQSLTLIATANQGSEATYESGFVIDKFPISRPNLTFSTLTVSNMSPEDSSIYLCSACGVDTEAFFGQGTRLTVV.

This CDR3 is CASSTDVYEQYF. The CDR3 region has the DNA TGTGCCAGCAGCACGGACGTATACGAGCAGTACTTC. The rearrangement links TRBV7-8 to TRBJ2-7, with no clear D. The ends were cut back, 5 bases at V and 4 bases at J, with 9 bases in the middle. The CDR3 is 12 residues long. Germline CDR1 is SGHVS and CDR2 is FQNEAQ.

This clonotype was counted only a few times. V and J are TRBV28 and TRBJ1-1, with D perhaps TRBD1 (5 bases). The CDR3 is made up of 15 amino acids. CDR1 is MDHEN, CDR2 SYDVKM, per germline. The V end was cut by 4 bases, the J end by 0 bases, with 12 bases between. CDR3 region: CASSYPGHLNTEAFF. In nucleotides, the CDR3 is TGTGCCAGCAGTTACCCCGGACACCTGAACACTGAAGCTTTCTTT.

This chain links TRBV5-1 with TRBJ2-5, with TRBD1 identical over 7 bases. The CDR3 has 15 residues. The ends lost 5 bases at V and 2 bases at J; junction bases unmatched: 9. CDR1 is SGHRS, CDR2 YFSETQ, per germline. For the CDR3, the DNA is TGCGCCAGCAGTTTTCGACAGGGTGGTCAAGAGACCCAGTACTTC. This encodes CASSFRQGGQETQYF.

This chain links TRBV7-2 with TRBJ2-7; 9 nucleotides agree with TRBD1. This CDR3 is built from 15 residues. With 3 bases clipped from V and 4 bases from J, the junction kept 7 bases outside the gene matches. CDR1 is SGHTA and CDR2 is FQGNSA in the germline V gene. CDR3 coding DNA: TGTGCCAGCAGCTTTACCGGGACAGGGATATACGAGCAGTACTTC. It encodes CASSFTGTGIYEQYF.

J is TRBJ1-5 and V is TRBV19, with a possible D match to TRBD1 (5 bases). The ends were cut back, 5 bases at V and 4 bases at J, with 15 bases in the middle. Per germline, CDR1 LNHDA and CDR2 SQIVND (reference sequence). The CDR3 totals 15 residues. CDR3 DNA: TGTGCCAGTAGTGTCTCAACAGGCGGGAATCAGCCCCAGCATTTT. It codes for CASSVSTGGNQPQHF.

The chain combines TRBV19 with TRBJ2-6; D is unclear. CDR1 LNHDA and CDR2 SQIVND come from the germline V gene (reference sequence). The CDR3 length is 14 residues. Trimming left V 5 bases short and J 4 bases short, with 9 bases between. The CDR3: CASSWVSGANVLTF. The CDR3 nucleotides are TGTGCCAGTAGTTGGGTCTCAGGGGCCAACGTCCTGACTTTC.

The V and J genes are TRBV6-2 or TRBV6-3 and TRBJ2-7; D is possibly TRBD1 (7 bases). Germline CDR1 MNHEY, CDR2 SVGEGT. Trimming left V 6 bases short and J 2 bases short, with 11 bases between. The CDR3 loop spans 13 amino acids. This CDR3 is CASSSGGPYEQYF. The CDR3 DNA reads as TGTGCCAGCAGCTCAGGGGGGCCCTACGAGCAGTACTTC.

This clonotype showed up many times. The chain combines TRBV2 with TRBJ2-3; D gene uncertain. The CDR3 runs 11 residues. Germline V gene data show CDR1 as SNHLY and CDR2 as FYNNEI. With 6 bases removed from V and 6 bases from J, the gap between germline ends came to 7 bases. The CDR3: CASRTWDTQYF. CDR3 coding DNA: TGTGCCAGCAGGACCTGGGATACGCAGTATTTT.

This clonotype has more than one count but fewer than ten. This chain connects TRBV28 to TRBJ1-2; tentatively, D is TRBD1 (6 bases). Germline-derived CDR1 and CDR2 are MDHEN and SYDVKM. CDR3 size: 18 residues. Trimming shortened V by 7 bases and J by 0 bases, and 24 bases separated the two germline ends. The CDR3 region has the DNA TGTGCCAGCACACTTGCCCGGAGGGGGGGTAAAGCTAACTATGGCTACACCTTC. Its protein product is CASTLARRGGKANYGYTF.

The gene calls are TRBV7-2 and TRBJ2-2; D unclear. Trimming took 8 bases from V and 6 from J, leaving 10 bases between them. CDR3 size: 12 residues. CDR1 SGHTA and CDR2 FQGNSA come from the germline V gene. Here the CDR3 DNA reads TGTGCCAGCCGCCGCTGGGCCGGGGAGCTGTTTTTT. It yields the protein CASRRWAGELFF.

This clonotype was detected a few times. The CDR3 region is CASSMAGTLITGELFF. The CDR3 nucleotides are TGTGCCAGTAGTATGGCCGGGACCTTGATAACCGGGGAGCTGTTTTTT. This rearrangement joins TRBV19 to TRBJ2-2; D possibly matches TRBD1 or TRBD2 (5 bases each). Germline V lookup: CDR1 LNHDA, CDR2 SQIVND (reference sequence). V gave up 3 bases and J gave up 5 bases, with 16 bases separating them. The CDR3 has 16 amino acids. Together with reference TRBV19 and TRBJ2-2, the CDR3 gives the full variable domain: DGGITQSPKYLFRKEGQNVTLSCEQNLNHDAMYWYRQDPGQGLRLIYYSQIVNDFQKGDIAEGYSVSREKKESFPLTVTSAQKNPTAFYLCASSMAGTLITGELFFGEGSRLTVL.

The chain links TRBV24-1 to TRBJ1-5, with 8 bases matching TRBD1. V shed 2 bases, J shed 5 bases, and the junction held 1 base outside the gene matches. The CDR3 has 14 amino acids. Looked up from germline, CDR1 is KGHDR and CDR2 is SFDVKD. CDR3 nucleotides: TGTGCCACCAGTGATTACAGGGGGGATCAGCCCCAGCATTTT. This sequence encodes CATSDYRGDQPQHF.

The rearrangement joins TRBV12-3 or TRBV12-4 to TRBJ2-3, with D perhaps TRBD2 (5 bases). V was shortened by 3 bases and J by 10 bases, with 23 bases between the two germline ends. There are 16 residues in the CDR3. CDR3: CASSLAATSASLAQYF. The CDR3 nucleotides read TGTGCCAGCAGTTTGGCCGCGACCTCCGCTAGCCTAGCGCAGTATTTT.

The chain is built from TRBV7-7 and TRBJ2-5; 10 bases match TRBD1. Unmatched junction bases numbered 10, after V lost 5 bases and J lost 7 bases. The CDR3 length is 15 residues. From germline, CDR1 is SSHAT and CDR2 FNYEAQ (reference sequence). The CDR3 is CASSPRQGAFGTQYF. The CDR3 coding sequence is TGTGCCAGCAGCCCCCGACAGGGGGCGTTCGGGACCCAGTACTTC.

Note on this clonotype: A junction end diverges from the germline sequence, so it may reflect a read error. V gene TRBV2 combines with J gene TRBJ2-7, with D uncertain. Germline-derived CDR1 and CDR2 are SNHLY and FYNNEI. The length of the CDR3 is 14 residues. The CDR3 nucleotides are TGTGCCAGCAGTGAACGGCGGTTGGGGTACGAGCAGCACTTC. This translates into CASSERRLGYEQHF.